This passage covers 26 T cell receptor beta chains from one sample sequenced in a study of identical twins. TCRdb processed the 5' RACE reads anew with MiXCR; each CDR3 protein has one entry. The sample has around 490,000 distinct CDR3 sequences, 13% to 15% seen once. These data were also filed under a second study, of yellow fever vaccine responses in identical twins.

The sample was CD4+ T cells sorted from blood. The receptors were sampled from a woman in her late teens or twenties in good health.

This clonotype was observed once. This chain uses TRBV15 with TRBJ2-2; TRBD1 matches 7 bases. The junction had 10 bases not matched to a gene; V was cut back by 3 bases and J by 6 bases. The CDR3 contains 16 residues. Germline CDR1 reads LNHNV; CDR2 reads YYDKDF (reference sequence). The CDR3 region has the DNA TGTGCCACCAGCAGTGCGACGACAGGGCTCGCCGGGGAGCTGTTTTTT. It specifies CATSSATTGLAGELFF.

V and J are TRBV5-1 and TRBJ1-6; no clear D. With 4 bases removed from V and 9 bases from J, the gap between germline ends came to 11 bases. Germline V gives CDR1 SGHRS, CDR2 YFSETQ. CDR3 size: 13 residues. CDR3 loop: CASSEEILSPLHF. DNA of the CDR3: TGCGCCAGCAGCGAGGAGATCCTTTCACCCCTCCACTTT.

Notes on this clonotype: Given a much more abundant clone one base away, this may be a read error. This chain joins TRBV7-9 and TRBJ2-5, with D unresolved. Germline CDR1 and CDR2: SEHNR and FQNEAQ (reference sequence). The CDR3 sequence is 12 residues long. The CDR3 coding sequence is TGTGTCAGCAGCTTAGAGGTACAGACCCAGTACTTC. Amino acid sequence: CVSSLEVQTQYF.

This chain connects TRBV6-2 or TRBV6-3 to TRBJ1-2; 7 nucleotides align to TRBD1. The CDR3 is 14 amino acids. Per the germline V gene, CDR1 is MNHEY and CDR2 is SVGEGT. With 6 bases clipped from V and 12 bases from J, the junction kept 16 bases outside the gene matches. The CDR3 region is CASRKSGTDVWDTF. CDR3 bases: TGTGCCAGCAGAAAATCCGGGACAGACGTCTGGGACACCTTC.

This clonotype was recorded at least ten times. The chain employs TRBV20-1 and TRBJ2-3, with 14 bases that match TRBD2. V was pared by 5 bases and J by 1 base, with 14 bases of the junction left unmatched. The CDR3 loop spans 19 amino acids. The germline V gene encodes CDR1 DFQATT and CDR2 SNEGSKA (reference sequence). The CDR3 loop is CSALRLAGGPDGRTDTQYF. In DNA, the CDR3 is TGCAGTGCTTTAAGACTAGCGGGAGGGCCGGATGGTCGCACAGATACGCAGTATTTT.

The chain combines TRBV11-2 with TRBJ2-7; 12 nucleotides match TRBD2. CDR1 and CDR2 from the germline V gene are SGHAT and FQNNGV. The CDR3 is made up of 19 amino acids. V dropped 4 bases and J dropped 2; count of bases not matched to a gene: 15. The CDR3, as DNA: TGTGCCAGCAGCTCTACTTGGACTAGCGGGAAGTCAGATCCCTACGAGCAGTACTTC. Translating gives CASSSTWTSGKSDPYEQYF.

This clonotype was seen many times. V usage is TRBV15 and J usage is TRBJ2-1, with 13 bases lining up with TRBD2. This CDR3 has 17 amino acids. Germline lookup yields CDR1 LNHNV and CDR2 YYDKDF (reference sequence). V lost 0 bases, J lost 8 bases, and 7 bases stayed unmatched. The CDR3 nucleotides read TGTGCCACCAGCAGAGAGGTACTAGCGGGAGGGGTACATGAGCAGTTCTTC. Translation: CATSREVLAGGVHEQFF.

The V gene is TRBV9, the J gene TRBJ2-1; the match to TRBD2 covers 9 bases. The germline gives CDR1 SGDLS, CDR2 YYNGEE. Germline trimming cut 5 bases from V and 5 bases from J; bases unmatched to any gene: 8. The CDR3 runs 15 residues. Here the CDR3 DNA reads TGTGCCAGCAGGGGCGGGAGCGGGGGGAACAATGAGCAGTTCTTC. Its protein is CASRGGSGGNNEQFF. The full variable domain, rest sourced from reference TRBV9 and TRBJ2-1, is DSGVTQTPKHLITATGQRVTLRCSPRSGDLSVYWYQQSLDQGLQFLIQYYNGEERAKGNILERFSAQQFPDLHSELNLSSLELGDSALYFCASRGGSGGNNEQFFGPGTRLTVL.

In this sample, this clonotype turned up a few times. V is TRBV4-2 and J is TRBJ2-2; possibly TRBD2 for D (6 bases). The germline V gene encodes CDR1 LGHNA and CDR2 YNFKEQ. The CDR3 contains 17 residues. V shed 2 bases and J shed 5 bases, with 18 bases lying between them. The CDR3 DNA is TGTGCCAGCAGCCAAATTAGCGGTACCGGAGGAACCGGGGAGCTGTTTTTT. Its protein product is CASSQISGTGGTGELFF.

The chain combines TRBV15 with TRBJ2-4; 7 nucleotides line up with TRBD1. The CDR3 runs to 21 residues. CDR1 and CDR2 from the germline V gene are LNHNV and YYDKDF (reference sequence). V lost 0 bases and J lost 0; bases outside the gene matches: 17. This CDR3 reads CATSREGMPGQSHLAKNIQYF. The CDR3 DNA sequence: TGTGCCACCAGCAGAGAAGGGATGCCGGGACAGTCCCACCTAGCCAAAAACATTCAGTACTTC. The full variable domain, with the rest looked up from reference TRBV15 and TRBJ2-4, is DAMVIQNPRYQVTQFGKPVTLSCSQTLNHNVMYWYQQKSSQAPKLLFHYYDKDFNNEADTPDNFQSRRPNTSFCFLDIRSPGLGDTAMYLCATSREGMPGQSHLAKNIQYFGAGTRLSVL.

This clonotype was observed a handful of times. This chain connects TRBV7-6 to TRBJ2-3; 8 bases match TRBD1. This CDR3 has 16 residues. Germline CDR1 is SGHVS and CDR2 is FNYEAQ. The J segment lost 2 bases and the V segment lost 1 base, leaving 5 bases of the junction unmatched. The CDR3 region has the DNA TGTGCCAGCAGCTTAGGACGGGACAGGTTCACAGATACGCAGTATTTT. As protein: CASSLGRDRFTDTQYF.

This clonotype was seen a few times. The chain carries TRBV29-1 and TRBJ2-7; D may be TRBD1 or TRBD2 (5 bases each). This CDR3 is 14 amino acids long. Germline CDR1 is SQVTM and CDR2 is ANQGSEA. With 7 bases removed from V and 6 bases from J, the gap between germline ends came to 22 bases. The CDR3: CSATQGPSQSEQYF. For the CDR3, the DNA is TGCAGCGCAACTCAGGGACCCTCACAATCCGAGCAGTACTTC.

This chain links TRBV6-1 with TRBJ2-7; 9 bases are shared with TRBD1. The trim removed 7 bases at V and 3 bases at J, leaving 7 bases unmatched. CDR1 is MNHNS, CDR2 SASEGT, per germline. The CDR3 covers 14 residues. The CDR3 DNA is TGTGCCAGCAAATATGGGACAGGGAGCTACGAGCAGTACTTC. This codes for CASKYGTGSYEQYF.

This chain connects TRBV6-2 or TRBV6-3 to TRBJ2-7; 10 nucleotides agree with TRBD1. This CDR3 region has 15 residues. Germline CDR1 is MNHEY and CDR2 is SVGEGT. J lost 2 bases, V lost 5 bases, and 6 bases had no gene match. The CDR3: CASSNWDRGTYEQYF. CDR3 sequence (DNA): TGTGCCAGCAGTAATTGGGACAGGGGCACCTACGAGCAGTACTTC.

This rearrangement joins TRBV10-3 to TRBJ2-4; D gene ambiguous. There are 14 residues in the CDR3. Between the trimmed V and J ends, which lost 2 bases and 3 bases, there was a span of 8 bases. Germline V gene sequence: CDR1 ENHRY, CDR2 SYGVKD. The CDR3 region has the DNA TGTGCCATCAGTGAGGGATTGGACAAAAACATTCAGTACTTC. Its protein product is CAISEGLDKNIQYF.

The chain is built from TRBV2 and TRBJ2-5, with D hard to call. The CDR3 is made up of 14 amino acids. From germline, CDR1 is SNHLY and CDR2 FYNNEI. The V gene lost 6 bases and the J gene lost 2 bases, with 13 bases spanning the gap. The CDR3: CASRNQPQQETQYF. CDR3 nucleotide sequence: TGTGCCAGCAGAAATCAGCCGCAGCAAGAGACCCAGTACTTC.

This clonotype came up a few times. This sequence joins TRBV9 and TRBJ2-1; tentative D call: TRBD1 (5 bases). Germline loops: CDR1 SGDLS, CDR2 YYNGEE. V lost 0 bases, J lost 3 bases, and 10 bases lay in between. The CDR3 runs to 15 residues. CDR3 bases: TGTGCCAGCAGCGTAGGTGGACACAACTACAATGAGCAGTTCTTC. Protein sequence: CASSVGGHNYNEQFF.

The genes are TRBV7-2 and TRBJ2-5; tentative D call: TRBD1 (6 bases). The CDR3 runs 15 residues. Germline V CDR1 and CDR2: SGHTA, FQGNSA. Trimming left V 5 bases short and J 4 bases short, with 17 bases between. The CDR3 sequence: CASSRRTGFRETQYF. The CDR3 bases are TGTGCCAGCAGCCGGCGTACAGGGTTTAGAGAGACCCAGTACTTC.

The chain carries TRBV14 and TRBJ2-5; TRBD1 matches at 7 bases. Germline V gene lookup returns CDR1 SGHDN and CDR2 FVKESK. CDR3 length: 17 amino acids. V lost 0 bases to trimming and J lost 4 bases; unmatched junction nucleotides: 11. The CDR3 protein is CASSQDQKGASGETQYF. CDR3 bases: TGTGCCAGCAGCCAAGATCAAAAGGGGGCATCCGGAGAGACCCAGTACTTC.

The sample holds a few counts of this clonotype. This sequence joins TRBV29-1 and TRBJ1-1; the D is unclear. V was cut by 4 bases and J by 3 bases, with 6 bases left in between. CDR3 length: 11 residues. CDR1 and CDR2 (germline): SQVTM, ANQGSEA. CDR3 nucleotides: TGCAGCGTTGTTAGGGACACTGAAGCTTTCTTT. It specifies CSVVRDTEAFF.

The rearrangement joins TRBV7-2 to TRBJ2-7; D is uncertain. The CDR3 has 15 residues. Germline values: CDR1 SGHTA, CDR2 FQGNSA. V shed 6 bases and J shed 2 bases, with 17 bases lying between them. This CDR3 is CASSTGPVTTYEQYF. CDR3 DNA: TGTGCCAGCAGTACCGGACCAGTTACCACCTACGAGCAGTACTTC.

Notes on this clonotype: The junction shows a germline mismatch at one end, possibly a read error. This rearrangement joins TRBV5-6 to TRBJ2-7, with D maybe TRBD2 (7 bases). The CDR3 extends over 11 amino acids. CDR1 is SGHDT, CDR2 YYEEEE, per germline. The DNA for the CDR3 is TGTGCCAGCAGCCGCGGTGGGAGGGACAACTTC. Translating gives CASSRGGRDNF.

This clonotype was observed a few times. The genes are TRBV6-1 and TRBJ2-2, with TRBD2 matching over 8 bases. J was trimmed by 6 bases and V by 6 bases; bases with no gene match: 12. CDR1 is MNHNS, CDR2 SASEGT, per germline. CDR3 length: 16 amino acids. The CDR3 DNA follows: TGTGCCAGCAGCGGTAGCGGGACCCGGGAGGCCGGGGAGCTGTTTTTT. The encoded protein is CASSGSGTREAGELFF.

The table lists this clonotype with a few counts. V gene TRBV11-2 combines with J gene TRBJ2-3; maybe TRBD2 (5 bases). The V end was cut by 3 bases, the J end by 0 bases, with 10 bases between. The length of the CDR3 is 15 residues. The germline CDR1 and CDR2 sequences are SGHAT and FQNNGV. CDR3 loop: CASSLGSPSTDTQYF. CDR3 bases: TGTGCCAGCAGCTTGGGGAGTCCTAGCACAGATACGCAGTATTTT.

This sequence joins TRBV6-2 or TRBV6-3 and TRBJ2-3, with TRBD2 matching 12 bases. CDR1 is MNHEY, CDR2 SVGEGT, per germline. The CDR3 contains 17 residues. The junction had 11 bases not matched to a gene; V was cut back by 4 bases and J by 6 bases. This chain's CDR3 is CASSFSPRLAGVDTQYF. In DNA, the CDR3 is TGTGCCAGCAGTTTCTCCCCGCGACTAGCGGGAGTCGATACGCAGTATTTT.

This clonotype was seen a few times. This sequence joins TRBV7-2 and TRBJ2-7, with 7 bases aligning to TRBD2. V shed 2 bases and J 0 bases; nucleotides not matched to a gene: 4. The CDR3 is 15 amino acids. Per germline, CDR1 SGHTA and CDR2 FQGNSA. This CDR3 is CASSLTGGTSYEQYF. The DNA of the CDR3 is TGTGCCAGCAGCTTAACGGGGGGAACCTCCTACGAGCAGTACTTC.